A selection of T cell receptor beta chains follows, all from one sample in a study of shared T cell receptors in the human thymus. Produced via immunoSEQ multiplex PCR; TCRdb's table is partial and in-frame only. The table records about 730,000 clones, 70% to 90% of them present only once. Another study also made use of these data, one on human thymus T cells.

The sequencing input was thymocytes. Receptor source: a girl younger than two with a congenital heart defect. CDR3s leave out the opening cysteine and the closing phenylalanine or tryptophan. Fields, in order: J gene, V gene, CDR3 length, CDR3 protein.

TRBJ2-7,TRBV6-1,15,ASSATGSYHLFYEQY
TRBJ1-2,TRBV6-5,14,ASSYGQDDRDRGYT
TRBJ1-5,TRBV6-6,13,ASSPLINSNQPQH
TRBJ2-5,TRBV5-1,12,ASSLGHRGETQY
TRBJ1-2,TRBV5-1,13,ASSLGRGIAYGYT
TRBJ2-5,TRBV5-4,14,ASSLIPFRTQETQY
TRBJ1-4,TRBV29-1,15,SVEDLHGTPTNEKLF
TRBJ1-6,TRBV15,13,ATRVTEDYNSPLH
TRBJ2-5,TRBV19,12,ASSIRGVEETQY
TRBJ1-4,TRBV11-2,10,ASSPPLGGLF
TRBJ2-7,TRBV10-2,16,ASSEGGLAGGGGYEQY
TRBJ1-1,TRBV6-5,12,ASSPGPGDTEAF
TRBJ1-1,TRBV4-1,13,ASSQPGQENTEAF
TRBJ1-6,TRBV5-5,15,ASSLGPQGIHNSPLH
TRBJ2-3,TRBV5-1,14,ASSSLGLTSTDTQY
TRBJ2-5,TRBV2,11,AREGAVIETQY